There are a few counts of the clone carrying this TCR beta chain. One entry per CDR3 protein results from TCRdb running MiXCR on the PCR reads. The data contain fewer than 350,000 distinct CDR3 sequences, around a fifth of them singletons. This sample stems from a study of molecular identifiers for immune sequencing clone quantification. V shed 0 bases, J shed 8 bases, and the junction held 4 bases outside the gene matches. This CDR3 contains 14 residues. Germline CDR1 is LGHNA and CDR2 is YSLEER. The chain recombines TRBV4-3 with TRBJ2-1, with 7 bases that match TRBD1. This TCR derives from a human donor in good health. Some libraries in this study had Jurkat cell RNA spiked in. Specimen: naive CD8+ T cells from blood, with Jurkat cell RNA spiked in. Subset indicated: FACS-sorted CD8+CD4-CCR7+CD45RA+ naive T cells. The CDR3 loop reads CASSQEGGTDEQFF. The CDR3 DNA sequence: TGCGCCAGCAGCCAAGAAGGGGGCACGGATGAGCAGTTCTTC.